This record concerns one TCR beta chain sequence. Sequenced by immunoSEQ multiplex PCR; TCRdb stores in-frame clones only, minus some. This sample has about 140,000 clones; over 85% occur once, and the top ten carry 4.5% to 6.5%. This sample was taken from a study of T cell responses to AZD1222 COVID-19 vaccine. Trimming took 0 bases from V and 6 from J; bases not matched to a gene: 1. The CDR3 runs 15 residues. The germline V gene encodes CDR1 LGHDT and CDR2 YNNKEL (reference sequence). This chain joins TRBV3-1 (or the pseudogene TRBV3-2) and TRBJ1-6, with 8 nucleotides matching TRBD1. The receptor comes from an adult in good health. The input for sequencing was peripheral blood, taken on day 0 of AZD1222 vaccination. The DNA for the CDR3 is TGTGCCAGCAGCCAAGAAGACAGGGGTAATTCACCCCTCCACTTT. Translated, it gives CASSQEDRGNSPLHF.